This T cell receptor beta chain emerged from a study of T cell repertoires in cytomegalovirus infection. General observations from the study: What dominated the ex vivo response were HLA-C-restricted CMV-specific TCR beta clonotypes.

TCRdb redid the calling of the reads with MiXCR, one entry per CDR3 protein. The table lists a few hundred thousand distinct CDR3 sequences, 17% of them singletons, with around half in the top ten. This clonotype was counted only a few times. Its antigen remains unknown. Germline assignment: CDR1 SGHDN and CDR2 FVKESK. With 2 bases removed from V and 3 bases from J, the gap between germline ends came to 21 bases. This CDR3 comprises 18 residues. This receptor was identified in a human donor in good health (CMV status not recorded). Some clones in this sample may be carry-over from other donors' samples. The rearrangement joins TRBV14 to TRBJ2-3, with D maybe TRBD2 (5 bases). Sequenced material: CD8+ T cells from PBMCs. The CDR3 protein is CASSQTTRRNWETDTQYF. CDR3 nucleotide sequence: TGTGCCAGCAGCCAAACAACCAGGCGGAATTGGGAGACAGATACGCAGTATTTT.